Shown below are 23 T cell receptor beta chains from a single sample sequenced in a study of T cell changes during pregnancy in multiple sclerosis. TCRdb's table, derived via immunoSEQ multiplex PCR, lists solely in-frame clones and lacks some. Here the sample spans roughly 100,000 clones, almost 95% being singletons. The sample was peripheral blood, taken after pregnancy. These receptors originate from a female donor with multiple sclerosis, enrolled in a pregnancy study.

The V gene is TRBV4-2, the J gene TRBJ1-1, with D perhaps TRBD1 (6 bases). The germline CDR1 and CDR2 sequences are LGHNA and YNFKEQ. This CDR3 contains 15 residues. The germline V and J ends were trimmed by 4 bases and 5 bases, with 17 bases remaining between them. CDR3 sequence (DNA): TGTGCCAGCAGCCCAAGTAGCGGGGGCCGAACTGAAGCTTTCTTT. It is translated as CASSPSSGGRTEAFF.

The V and J genes are TRBV12-5 and TRBJ1-5, with D unclear. Germline CDR1 is LGHNT and CDR2 is FRNRAP. V lost 5 bases and J lost 9, with 8 bases in between. The CDR3 is 11 residues long. This CDR3 reads CASGPSGPQHF. CDR3 nucleotide sequence: TGTGCTAGTGGTCCCTCGGGGCCCCAGCATTTT.

The chain is built from TRBV18 and TRBJ2-3, with a weak D call TRBD1 (6 bases). V was clipped by 3 bases and J by 4 bases, with 14 bases between them. Germline-derived CDR1 and CDR2 are KGHSH and LQKENI. The CDR3 totals 15 residues. CDR3 loop: CASSPDWGRADTQYF. The DNA for the CDR3 is TGTGCCAGCTCACCGGATTGGGGGCGAGCAGATACGCAGTATTTT.

The chain links TRBV2 to TRBJ2-2, with D possibly being TRBD1 (5 bases). The CDR3 is 13 amino acids. V lost 6 bases and J lost 15, with 20 bases in between. CDR1 is SNHLY and CDR2 is FYNNEI in the germline V gene. CDR3 nucleotides: TGTGCCAGCAGGCCCTTTTATCAGGGTAGGGTGTTTTTT. Its translation: CASRPFYQGRVFF.

J is TRBJ1-5 and V is TRBV18, with 8 bases identical to TRBD1. CDR3 size: 14 residues. Trimming at V came to 0 bases and at J to 5 bases, leaving 0 bases not matched to a gene. Germline CDR1 is KGHSH and CDR2 is LQKENI. CDR3 loop: CASSPPTGDQPQHF. The CDR3 DNA follows: TGTGCCAGCTCACCACCGACAGGGGATCAGCCCCAGCATTTT.

The V call is TRBV6-5, the J call TRBJ1-5, with 11 nucleotides matching TRBD1. This CDR3 has 13 residues. Germline V gene data show CDR1 as MNHEY and CDR2 as SVGAGI. The junction had 1 base not matched to a gene; V was cut back by 7 bases and J by 5 bases. The CDR3 bases are TGTGCCAGCAAGGGACAGGGGGATCAGCCCCAGCATTTT. As protein: CASKGQGDQPQHF.

This clone is a singleton in its sample. The chain couples TRBV15 to TRBJ1-1; D is ambiguous. The germline V gene has CDR1 LNHNV and CDR2 YYDKDF (reference sequence). The CDR3 spans 15 residues. V lost 0 bases and J 1 base, leaving 9 bases between the germline ends. This CDR3 reads CATSRDPRGNTEAFF. The DNA of the CDR3 is TGTGCCACCAGCAGAGATCCGCGGGGGAACACTGAAGCTTTCTTT.

In DNA form, the CDR3 reads TGCAGCGTTTTTATCGCCAAAAACATTCAGTACTTC. It encodes CSVFIAKNIQYF. The chain combines TRBV29-1 with TRBJ2-4; D unclear. Trimming stripped 5 bases from V and 1 base from J, with 6 bases between. The CDR3 has 12 residues. Germline V gene data show CDR1 as SQVTM and CDR2 as ANQGSEA.

This clone was seen only a few times. The chain has TRBV4-2 and TRBJ1-4, with D possibly matching TRBD1 (5 bases). Germline V gene sequence: CDR1 LGHNA, CDR2 YNFKEQ. The V end lost 3 bases, the J end lost 7 bases, and 18 bases lay between the germline ends. This CDR3 has 16 amino acids. The CDR3 DNA reads as TGTGCCAGCAGCCAGATTGGGGGGACTGGGGGTGAAAAACTGTTTTTT. Translation: CASSQIGGTGGEKLFF.

A single count supports this clone. This sequence joins TRBV1 and TRBJ2-3; the tabulated D call, TRBD2, remains unverified against the DNA. TRBV1 is described as a pseudogene. The CDR3 runs to 20 residues. DNA of the CDR3: TGCACCAGCAGCCAGGCGGGACTAGCGGGAGAAGACGGTCAGGCAGATACGCAGTATTTT. As protein: CTSSQAGLAGEDGQADTQYF.

This sequence joins TRBV7-9 and TRBJ2-4; possibly TRBD1 for D (5 bases). The germline CDR1 and CDR2 sequences are SEHNR and FQNEAQ (reference sequence). V was pared by 1 base and J by 8 bases, with 15 bases between. The CDR3 totals 15 residues. CDR3 sequence: CASSLGYRLLDIQYF. DNA of the CDR3: TGTGCCAGCAGCTTAGGTTACAGGCTCCTGGACATTCAGTACTTC.

V gene TRBV28 combines with J gene TRBJ1-1, with D possibly being TRBD1 (5 bases). Germline V gives CDR1 MDHEN, CDR2 SYDVKM. V lost 3 bases and J lost 7, with 15 bases in between. CDR3 length: 14 residues. The CDR3 is CASSFITREVEAFF. The CDR3, as DNA: TGTGCCAGCAGTTTTATTACCAGGGAGGTTGAAGCTTTCTTT.

About this clone: Sequence at one end of the junction differs from germline and may be a read error. The V call is TRBV4-3, the J call TRBJ1-4; 8 nucleotides match TRBD1. The germline CDR1 and CDR2 sequences are LGHNA and YSLEER. This CDR3 is built from 16 residues. The chain's CDR3 is CASSLRWTGSNQKLFF. The CDR3, as DNA: TGCGCCAGCAGCCTACGGTGGACAGGGAGTAATCAAAAACTGTTTTTT.

V gene TRBV28 combines with J gene TRBJ1-2; D unresolved. This CDR3 has 13 amino acids. The germline gives CDR1 MDHEN, CDR2 SYDVKM. The V gene lost 5 bases and the J gene lost 4 bases, with 11 bases spanning the gap. CDR3 residues: CASSEPTGYGYTF. CDR3 bases: TGTGCCAGCAGTGAGCCCACGGGCTATGGCTACACCTTC.

The rearrangement uses TRBV7-3 and TRBJ2-2; 10 positions match TRBD2. Germline CDR1 is SGHTA and CDR2 is FQGTGA. With V trimmed by 5 bases and J by 6 bases, 6 bases remained unmatched. The CDR3 has 15 amino acids. The CDR3, as DNA: TGTGCCAGCAGCCCCAGAGCGGGGGGGGCCGGGGAGCTGTTTTTT. Protein sequence: CASSPRAGGAGELFF.

The chain recombines TRBV7-8 with TRBJ2-6; a possible D gene is TRBD2 (5 bases). The CDR3 has 15 residues. The V end lost 3 bases, the J end lost 2 bases, and 8 bases lay between the germline ends. Per the germline V gene, CDR1 is SGHVS and CDR2 is FQNEAQ. CDR3 amino acids: CASSFGDTGANVLTF. The CDR3 DNA reads as TGTGCCAGCAGCTTCGGGGATACTGGGGCCAACGTCCTGACTTTC. The whole variable domain, remainder taken from reference TRBV7-8 and TRBJ2-6, is GAGVSQSPRYKVAKRGQDVALRCDPISGHVSLFWYQQALGQGPEFLTYFQNEAQLDKSGLPSDRFFAERPEGSVSTLKIQRTQQEDSAVYLCASSFGDTGANVLTFGAGSRLTVL.

This sequence joins TRBV10-1 and TRBJ2-5; 8 bases fit TRBD1. The CDR3 runs to 13 residues. CDR1 and CDR2 (germline): WNHNN, SYGVQD (reference sequence). The trim removed 2 bases at V and 4 bases at J, leaving 0 bases unmatched. The CDR3 sequence is CASSEDRGETQYF. The CDR3 DNA reads as TGCGCCAGCAGTGAGGACAGGGGAGAGACCCAGTACTTC.

The chain carries TRBV7-9 and TRBJ2-1; 8 nucleotides line up with TRBD2. Germline assignment: CDR1 SEHNR and CDR2 FQNEAQ (reference sequence). This CDR3 is built from 16 residues. The junction had 11 bases not matched to a gene; V was cut back by 1 base and J by 9 bases. Here the CDR3 DNA reads TGTGCCAGCAGCTTAGTAAGGGCGGGAGGTTCGGGTGAGCAGTTCTTC. This sequence encodes CASSLVRAGGSGEQFF.

The rearrangement links TRBV2 to TRBJ1-1; the D gene is possibly TRBD1 (6 bases). The CDR3 is 16 amino acids. The V gene lost 5 bases and the J gene lost 4 bases, with 20 bases spanning the gap. CDR1 and CDR2 (germline): SNHLY, FYNNEI. The CDR3 DNA reads as TGTGCCAGCAGTCAAGTCTGGCGGGGGCGAGGCACTGAAGCTTTCTTT. Translating gives CASSQVWRGRGTEAFF.

This clone occurred a few times. This chain links TRBV25-1 with TRBJ1-4; unclear D gene. This CDR3 has 15 residues. Germline assignment: CDR1 MGHDK and CDR2 SYGVNS. Trimming took 5 bases from V and 4 from J, leaving 14 bases between them. The CDR3 sequence is CASSLAVAYNEKLFF. CDR3 DNA sequence: TGTGCCAGCAGTTTGGCGGTGGCTTATAATGAAAAACTGTTTTTT. The variable domain in full, completed from reference TRBV25-1 and TRBJ1-4, reads EADIYQTPRYLVIGTGKKITLECSQTMGHDKMYWYQQDPGMELHLIHYSYGVNSTEKGDLSSESTVSRIRTEHFPLTLESARPSHTSQYLCASSLAVAYNEKLFFGSGTQLSVL.

The chain employs TRBV6-6 and TRBJ1-5, with TRBD1 as a possible D gene (6 bases). The germline V gene has CDR1 MNHNY and CDR2 SVGAGI (reference sequence). The V gene lost 4 bases and the J gene lost 2 bases, with 9 bases spanning the gap. The CDR3 sequence is 14 residues long. Here the CDR3 reads CASSSRGGNQPQHF. In DNA, the CDR3 is TGTGCCAGCAGTTCCAGGGGAGGCAATCAGCCCCAGCATTTT.

The chain couples TRBV5-1 to TRBJ2-7, with 8 bases aligning to TRBD1. The V and J ends lost 1 base and 3 bases, in that order; junction bases with no gene match: 6. This CDR3 is built from 15 residues. Germline CDR1 and CDR2: SGHRS and YFSETQ. The CDR3 spells CASSLRGTGRYEQYF. CDR3 nucleotides: TGCGCCAGCAGCTTGCGGGGGACAGGCCGCTACGAGCAGTACTTC.

The chain employs TRBV7-9 and TRBJ2-1; 12 nucleotides agree with TRBD2. The CDR3 contains 15 residues. V gave up 6 bases and J gave up 4 bases; unmatched junction bases: 4. The germline CDR1 and CDR2 sequences are SEHNR and FQNEAQ (reference sequence). The CDR3 region has the DNA TGTGCCAGCAGTTTTGGACTAGCGGGATACAATGAGCAGTTCTTC. Translating it yields CASSFGLAGYNEQFF.